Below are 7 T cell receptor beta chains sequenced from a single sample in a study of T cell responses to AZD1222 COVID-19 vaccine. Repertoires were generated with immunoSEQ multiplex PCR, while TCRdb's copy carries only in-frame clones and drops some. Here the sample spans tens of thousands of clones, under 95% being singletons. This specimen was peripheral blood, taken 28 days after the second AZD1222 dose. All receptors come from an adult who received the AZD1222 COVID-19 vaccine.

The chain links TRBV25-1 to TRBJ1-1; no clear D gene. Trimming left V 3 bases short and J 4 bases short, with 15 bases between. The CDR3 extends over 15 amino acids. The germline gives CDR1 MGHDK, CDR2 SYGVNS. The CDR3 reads CASSDGRGIGTEAFF. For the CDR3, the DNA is TGTGCCAGCAGTGACGGTCGGGGTATAGGCACTGAAGCTTTCTTT.

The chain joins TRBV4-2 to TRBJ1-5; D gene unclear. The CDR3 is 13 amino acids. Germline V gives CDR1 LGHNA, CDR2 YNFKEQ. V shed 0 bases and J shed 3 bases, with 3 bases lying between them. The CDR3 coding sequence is TGTGCCAGCAGCCAAGATCACAATCAGCCCCAGCATTTT. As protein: CASSQDHNQPQHF.

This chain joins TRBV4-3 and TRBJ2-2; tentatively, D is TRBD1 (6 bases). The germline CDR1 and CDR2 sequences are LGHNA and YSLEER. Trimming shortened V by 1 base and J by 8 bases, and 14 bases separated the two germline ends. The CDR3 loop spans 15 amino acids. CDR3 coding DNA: TGCGCCAGCAGCCAAGGGACAGATGGTTTAGGGGAGCTGTTTTTT. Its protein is CASSQGTDGLGELFF.

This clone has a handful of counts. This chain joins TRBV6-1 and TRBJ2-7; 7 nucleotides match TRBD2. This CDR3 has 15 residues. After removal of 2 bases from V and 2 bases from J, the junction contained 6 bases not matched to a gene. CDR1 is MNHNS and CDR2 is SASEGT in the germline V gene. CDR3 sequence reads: CASSEIGGSPYEQYF. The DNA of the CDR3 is TGTGCCAGCAGTGAAATCGGGGGGAGCCCCTACGAGCAGTACTTC.

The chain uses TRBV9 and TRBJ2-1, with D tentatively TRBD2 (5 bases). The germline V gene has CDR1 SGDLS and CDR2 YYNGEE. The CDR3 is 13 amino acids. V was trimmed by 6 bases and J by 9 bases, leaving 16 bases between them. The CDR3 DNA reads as TGTGCCAGCAAAAGACGGGATGATGGTGAGCAGTTCTTC. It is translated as CASKRRDDGEQFF.

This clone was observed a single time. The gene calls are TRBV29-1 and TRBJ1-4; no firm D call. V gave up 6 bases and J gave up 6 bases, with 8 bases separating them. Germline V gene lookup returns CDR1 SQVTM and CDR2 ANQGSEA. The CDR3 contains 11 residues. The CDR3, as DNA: TGCAGCGTAGCGGTCTATGAAAAACTGTTTTTT. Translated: CSVAVYEKLFF.

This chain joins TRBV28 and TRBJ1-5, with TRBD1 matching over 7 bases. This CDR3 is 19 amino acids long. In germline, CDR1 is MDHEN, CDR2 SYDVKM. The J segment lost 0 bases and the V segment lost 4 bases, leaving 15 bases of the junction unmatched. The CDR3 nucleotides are TGTGCCAGCAGTTCCGTCACGGGACAGCTTACTTATAGCAATCAGCCCCAGCATTTT. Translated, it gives CASSSVTGQLTYSNQPQHF.